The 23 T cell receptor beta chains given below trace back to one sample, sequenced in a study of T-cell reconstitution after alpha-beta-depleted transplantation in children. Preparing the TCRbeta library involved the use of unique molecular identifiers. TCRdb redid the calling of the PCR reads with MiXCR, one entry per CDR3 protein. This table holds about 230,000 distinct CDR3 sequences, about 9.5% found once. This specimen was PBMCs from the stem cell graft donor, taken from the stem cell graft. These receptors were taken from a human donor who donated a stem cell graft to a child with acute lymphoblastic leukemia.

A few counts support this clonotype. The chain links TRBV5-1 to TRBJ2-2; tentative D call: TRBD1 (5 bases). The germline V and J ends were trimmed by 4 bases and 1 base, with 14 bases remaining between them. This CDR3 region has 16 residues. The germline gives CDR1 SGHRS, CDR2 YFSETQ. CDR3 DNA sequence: TGCGCCAGCAGCCTGAGCTTAGGGGAGAACACCGGGGAGCTGTTTTTT. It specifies CASSLSLGENTGELFF.

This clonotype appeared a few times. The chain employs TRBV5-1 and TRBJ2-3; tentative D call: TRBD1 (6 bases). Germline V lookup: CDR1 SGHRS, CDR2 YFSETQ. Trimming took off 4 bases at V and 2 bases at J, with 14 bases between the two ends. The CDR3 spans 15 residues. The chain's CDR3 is CASSVSNRATDTQYF. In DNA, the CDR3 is TGCGCCAGCAGCGTATCGAACAGGGCCACAGATACGCAGTATTTT.

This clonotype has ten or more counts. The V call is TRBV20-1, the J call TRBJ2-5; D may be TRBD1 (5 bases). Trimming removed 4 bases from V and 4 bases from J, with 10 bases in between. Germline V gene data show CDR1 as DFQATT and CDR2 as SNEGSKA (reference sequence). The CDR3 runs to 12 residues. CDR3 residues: CSAKGFLETQYF. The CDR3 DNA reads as TGCAGTGCTAAGGGGTTTTTAGAGACCCAGTACTTC.

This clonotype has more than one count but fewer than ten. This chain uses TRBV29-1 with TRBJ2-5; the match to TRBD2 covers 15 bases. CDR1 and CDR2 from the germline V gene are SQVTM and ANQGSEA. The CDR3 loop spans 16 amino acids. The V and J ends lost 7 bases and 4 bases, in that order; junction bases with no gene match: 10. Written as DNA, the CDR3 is TGCAGCGCCACGCCGGGACTAGCGGGGGGACGAGAGACCCAGTACTTC. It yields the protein CSATPGLAGGRETQYF.

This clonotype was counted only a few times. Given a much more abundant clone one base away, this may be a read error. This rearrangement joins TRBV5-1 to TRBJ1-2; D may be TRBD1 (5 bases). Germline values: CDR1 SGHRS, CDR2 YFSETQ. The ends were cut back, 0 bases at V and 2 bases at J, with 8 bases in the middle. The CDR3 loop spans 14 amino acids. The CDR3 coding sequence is TGCGCCAGCAGCTTGGCTCCAGGGAACTATGGCTACACCTTC. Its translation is CASSLAPGNYGYTF.

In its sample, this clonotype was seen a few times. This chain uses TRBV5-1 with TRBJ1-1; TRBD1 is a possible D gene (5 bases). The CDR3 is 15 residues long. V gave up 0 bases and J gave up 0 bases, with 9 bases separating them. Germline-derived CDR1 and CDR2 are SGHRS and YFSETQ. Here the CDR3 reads CASSLGATVNTEAFF. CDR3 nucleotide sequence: TGCGCCAGCAGCTTGGGGGCGACAGTGAACACTGAAGCTTTCTTT.

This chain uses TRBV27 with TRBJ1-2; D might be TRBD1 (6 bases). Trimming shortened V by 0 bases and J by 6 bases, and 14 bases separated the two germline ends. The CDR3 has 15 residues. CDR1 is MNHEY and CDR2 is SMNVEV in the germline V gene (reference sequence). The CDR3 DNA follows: TGTGCCAGCAGTTTATCTAACAGGGAAGGGAATGGCTACACCTTC. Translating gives CASSLSNREGNGYTF.

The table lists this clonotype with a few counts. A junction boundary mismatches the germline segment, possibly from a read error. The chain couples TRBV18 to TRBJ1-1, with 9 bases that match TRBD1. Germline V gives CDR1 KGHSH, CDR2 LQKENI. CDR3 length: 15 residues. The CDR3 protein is CASSLGQGINTDAFF. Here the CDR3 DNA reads TGTGCCAGCTCCCTAGGACAGGGGATAAACACTGACGCTTTCTTT.

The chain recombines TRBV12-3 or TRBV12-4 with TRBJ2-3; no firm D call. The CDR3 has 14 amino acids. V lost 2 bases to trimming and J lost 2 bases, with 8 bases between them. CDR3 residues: CASSLSRYTDTQYF. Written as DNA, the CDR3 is TGTGCCAGCAGTTTATCGAGATACACAGATACGCAGTATTTT.

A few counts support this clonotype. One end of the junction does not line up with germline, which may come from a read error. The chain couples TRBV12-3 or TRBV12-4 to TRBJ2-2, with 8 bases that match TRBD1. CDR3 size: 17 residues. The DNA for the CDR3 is TGTGCCAGCAATTTACCGGGACAGGAGATGATTAACGGGGAGCTGTTTTTT. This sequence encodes CASNLPGQEMINGELFF.

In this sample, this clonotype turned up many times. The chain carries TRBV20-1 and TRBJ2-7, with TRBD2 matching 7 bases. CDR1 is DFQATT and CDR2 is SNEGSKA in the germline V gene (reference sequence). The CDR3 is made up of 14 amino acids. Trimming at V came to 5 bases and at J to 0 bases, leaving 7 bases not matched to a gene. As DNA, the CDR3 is TGCAGTGCTTCGACTAGCTCGAGCTCCTACGAGCAGTACTTC. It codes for CSASTSSSSYEQYF.

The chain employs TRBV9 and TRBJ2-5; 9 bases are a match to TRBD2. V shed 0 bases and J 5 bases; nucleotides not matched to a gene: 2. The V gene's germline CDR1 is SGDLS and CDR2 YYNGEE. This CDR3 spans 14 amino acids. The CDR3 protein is CASSVASGGETQYF. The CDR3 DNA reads TGTGCCAGCAGCGTAGCGAGCGGGGGGGAGACCCAGTACTTC. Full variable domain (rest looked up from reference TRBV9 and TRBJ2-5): DSGVTQTPKHLITATGQRVTLRCSPRSGDLSVYWYQQSLDQGLQFLIQYYNGEERAKGNILERFSAQQFPDLHSELNLSSLELGDSALYFCASSVASGGETQYFGPGTRLLVL.

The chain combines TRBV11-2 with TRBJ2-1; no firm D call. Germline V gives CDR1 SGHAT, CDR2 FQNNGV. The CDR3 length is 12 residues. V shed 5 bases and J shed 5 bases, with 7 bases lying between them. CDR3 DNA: TGTGCCAGCAGCCCCCCGAACAATGAGCAGTTCTTC. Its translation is CASSPPNNEQFF. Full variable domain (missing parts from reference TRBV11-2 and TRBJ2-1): EAGVAQSPRYKIIEKRQSVAFWCNPISGHATLYWYQQILGQGPKLLIQFQNNGVVDDSQLPKDRFSAERLKGVDSTLKIQPAKLEDSAVYLCASSPPNNEQFFGPGTRLTVL.

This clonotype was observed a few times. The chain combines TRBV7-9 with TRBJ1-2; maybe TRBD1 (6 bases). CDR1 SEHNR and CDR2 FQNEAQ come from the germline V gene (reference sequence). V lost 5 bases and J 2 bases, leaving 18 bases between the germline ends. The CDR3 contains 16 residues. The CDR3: CASSPRDRTENYGYTF. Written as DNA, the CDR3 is TGTGCCAGCAGCCCGCGAGACAGGACAGAGAACTATGGCTACACCTTC.

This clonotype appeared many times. CDR3 sequence reads: CATSDSGTVTYNEQFF. The DNA for the CDR3 is TGTGCCACCAGTGATTCCGGGACAGTGACCTACAATGAGCAGTTCTTC. The chain combines TRBV24-1 with TRBJ2-1; 7 bases match TRBD1. In germline, CDR1 is KGHDR, CDR2 SFDVKD. There are 16 residues in the CDR3. Unmatched junction bases numbered 5, after V lost 2 bases and J lost 2 bases.

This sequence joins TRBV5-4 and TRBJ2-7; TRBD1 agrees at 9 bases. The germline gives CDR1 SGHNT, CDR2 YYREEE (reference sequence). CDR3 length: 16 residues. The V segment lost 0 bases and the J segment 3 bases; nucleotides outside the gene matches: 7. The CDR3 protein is CASSLVGTGLDYEQYF. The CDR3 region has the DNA TGTGCCAGCAGCTTGGTCGGGACAGGGTTGGACTACGAGCAGTACTTC.

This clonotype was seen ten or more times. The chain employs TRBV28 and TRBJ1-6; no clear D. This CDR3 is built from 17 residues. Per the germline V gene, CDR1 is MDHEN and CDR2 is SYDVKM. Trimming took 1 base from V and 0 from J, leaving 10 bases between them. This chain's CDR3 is CASSLSPGSSYNSPLHF. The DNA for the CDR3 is TGTGCCAGCAGTTTATCCCCGGGGAGCTCCTATAATTCACCCCTCCACTTT.

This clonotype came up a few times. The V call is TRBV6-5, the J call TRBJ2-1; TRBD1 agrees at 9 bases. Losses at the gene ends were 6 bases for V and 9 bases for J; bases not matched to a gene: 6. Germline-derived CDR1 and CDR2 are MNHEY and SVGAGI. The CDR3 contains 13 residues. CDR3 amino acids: CASRGQGGAEQFF. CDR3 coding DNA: TGTGCCAGCAGGGGACAGGGTGGCGCTGAGCAGTTCTTC.

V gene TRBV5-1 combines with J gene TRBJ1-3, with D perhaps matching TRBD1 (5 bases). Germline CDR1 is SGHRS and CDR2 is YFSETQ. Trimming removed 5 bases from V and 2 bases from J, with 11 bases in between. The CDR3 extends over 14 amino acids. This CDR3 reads CASRIQGPGNTIYF. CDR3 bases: TGCGCCAGCAGGATTCAGGGTCCTGGAAACACCATATATTTT.

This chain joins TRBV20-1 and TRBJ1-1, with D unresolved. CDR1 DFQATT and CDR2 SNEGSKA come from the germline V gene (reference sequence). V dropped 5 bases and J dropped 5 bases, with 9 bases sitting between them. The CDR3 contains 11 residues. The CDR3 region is CSASYGTEAFF. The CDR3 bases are TGCAGTGCTTCCTACGGGACTGAAGCTTTCTTT.

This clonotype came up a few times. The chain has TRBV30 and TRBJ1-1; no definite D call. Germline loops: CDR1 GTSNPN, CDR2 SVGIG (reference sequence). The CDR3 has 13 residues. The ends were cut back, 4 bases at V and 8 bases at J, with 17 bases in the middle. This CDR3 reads CAWIAPAQPEAFF. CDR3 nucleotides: TGTGCCTGGATCGCCCCCGCACAGCCCGAAGCTTTCTTT. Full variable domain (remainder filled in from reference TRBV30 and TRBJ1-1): SQTIHQWPATLVQPVGSPLSLECTVEGTSNPNLYWYRQAAGRGLQLLFYSVGIGQISSEVPQNLSASRPQDRQFILSSKKLLLSDSGFYLCAWIAPAQPEAFFGQGTRLTVV.

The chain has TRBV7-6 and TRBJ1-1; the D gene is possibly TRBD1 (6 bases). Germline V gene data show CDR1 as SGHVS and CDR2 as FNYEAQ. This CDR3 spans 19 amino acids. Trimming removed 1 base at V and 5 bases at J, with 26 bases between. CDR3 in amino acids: CASSLERGVRGSRGTEAFF. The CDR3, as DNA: TGTGCCAGCAGCTTAGAGCGTGGTGTAAGGGGCAGTAGGGGGACTGAAGCTTTCTTT.

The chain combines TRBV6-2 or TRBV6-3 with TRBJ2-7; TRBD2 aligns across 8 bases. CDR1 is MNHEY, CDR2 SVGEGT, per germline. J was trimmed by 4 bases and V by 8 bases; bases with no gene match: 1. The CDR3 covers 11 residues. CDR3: CASRGGYEQYF. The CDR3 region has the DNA TGTGCCAGCCGGGGGGGATACGAGCAGTACTTC.